The source of this TCR beta chain is a study of molecular identifiers for immune sequencing clone quantification. Study-wide results and caveats: Highly expanded clone sizes could end up underestimated if a barcode were shared by identical TCR molecules.

The germline V and J ends were trimmed by 1 base and 5 bases, with 13 bases remaining between them. The CDR3 consists of 14 residues. From germline, CDR1 is SGDLS and CDR2 YYNGEE. This clonotype is medium-sized (0.01 to 0.1%). Antigen unknown. Making the bulk TCR libraries relied on previously described methods and listed TCR primers. TCRdb re-called the PCR reads through MiXCR, storing one row per CDR3 protein. The table includes roughly 100,000 distinct CDR3 sequences, around 30% detected once. The chain has TRBV9 and TRBJ2-7; weak D call: TRBD2 (5 bases). Material for sequencing was naive CD8+ T cells from blood, with Jurkat cell RNA spiked in. This sample's subset: FACS-sorted CD8+CD4-CCR7+CD45RA+ naive T cells. This receptor was obtained from a human donor in good health. Some libraries in this study had Jurkat cell RNA spiked in. The CDR3 DNA follows: TGTGCCAGCAGCGTACTCGGGATAAACGACGAGCAGTACTTC. Its protein is CASSVLGINDEQYF.